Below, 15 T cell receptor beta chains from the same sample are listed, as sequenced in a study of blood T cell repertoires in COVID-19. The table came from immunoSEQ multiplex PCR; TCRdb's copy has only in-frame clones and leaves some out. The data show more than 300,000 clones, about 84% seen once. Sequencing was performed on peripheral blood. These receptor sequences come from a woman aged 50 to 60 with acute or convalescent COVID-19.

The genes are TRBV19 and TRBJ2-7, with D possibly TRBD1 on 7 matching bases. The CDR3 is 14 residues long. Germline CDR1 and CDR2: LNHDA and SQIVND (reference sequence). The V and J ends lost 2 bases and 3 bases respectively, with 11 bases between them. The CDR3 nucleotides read TGTGCCAGTAGTATAAGACAGGGAGGCTACGAGCAGTACTTC. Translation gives CASSIRQGGYEQYF.

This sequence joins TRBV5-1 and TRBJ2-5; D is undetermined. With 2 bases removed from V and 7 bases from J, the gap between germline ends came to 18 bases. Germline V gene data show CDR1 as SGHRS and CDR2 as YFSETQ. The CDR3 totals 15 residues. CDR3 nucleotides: TGCGCCAGCAGCTTAGCAGGAACCCTGGAAGGGACCCAGTACTTC. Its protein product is CASSLAGTLEGTQYF.

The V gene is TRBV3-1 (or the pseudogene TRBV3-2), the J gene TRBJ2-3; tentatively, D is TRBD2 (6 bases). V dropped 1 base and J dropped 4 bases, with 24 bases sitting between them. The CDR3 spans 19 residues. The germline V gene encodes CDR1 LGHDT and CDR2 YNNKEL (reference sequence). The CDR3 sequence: CASSQAAGWEGGGPDTQYF. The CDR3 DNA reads TGTGCCAGCAGCCAAGCGGCGGGATGGGAAGGCGGAGGGCCAGATACGCAGTATTTT.

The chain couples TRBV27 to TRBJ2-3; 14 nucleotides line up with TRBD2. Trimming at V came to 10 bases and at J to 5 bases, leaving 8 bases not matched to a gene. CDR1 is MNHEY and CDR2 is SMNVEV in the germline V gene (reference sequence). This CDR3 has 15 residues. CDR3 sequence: CATKGLAGAKDTQYF. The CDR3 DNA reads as TGTGCCACTAAGGGACTAGCGGGAGCAAAAGATACGCAGTATTTT.

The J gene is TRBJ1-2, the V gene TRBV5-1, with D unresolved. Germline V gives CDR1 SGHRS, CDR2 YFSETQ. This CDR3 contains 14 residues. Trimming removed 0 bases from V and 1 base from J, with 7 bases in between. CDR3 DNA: TGCGCCAGCAGCTTGGGAACAGTTAACTATGGCTACACCTTC. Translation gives CASSLGTVNYGYTF.

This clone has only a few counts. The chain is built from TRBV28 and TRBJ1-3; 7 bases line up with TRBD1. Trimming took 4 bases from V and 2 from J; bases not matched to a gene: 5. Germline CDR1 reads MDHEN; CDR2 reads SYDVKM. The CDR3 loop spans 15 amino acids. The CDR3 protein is CASSSPDRPGNTIYF. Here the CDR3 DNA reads TGTGCCAGCAGTTCGCCGGACAGGCCTGGAAACACCATATATTTT.

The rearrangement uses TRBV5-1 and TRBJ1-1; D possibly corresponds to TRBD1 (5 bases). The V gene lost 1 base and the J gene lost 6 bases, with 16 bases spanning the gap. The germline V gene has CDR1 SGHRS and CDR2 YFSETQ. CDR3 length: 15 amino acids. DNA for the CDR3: TGCGCCAGCAGCTTGAGCGGCAGGGAGGTCGCTGAAGCTTTCTTT. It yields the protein CASSLSGREVAEAFF. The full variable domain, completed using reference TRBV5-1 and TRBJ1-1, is KAGVTQTPRYLIKTRGQQVTLSCSPISGHRSVSWYQQTPGQGLQFLFEYFSETQRNKGNFPGRFSGRQFSNSRSEMNVSTLELGDSALYLCASSLSGREVAEAFFGQGTRLTVV.

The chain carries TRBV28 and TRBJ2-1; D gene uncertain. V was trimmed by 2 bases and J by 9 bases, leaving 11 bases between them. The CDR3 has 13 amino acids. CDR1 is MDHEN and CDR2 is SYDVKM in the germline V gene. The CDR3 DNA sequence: TGTGCCAGCAGTTTAGCTCTATTCGGTGAGCAGTTCTTC. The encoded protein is CASSLALFGEQFF. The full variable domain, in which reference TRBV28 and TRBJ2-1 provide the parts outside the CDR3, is DVKVTQSSRYLVKRTGEKVFLECVQDMDHENMFWYRQDPGLGLRLIYFSYDVKMKEKGDIPEGYSVSREKKERFSLILESASTNQTSMYLCASSLALFGEQFFGPGTRLTVL.

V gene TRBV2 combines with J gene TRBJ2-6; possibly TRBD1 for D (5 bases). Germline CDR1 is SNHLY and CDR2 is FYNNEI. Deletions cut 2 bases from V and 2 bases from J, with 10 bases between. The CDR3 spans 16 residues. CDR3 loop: CASSELGRAGANVLTF. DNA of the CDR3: TGTGCCAGCAGTGAACTTGGCAGGGCTGGGGCCAACGTCCTGACTTTC.

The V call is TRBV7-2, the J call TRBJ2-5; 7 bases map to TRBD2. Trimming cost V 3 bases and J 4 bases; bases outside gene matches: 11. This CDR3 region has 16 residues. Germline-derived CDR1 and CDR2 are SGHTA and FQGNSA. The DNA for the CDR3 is TGTGCCAGCAGCTTTCTTTCGGGGACTAAGGGAGAGACCCAGTACTTC. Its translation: CASSFLSGTKGETQYF.

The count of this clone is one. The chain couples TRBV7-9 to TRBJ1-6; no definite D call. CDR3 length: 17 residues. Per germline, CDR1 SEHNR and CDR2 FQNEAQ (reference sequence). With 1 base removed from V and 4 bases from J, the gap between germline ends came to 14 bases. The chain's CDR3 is CASSLGRGSLYNSPLHF. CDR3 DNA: TGTGCCAGCAGCTTAGGGCGGGGATCACTTTATAATTCACCCCTCCACTTT.

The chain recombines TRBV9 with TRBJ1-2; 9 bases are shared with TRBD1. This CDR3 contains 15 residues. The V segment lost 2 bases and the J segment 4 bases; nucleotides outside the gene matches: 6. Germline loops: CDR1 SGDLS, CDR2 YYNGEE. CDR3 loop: CASSVGQGRGYGYTF. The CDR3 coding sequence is TGTGCCAGCAGCGTTGGACAGGGGCGGGGCTATGGCTACACCTTC.

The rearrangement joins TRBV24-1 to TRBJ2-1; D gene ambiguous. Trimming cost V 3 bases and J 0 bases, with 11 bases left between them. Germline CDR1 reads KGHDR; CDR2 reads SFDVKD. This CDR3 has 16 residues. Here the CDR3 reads CATSDRLASSYNEQFF. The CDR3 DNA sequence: TGTGCCACCAGTGATCGACTCGCAAGCTCCTACAATGAGCAGTTCTTC.

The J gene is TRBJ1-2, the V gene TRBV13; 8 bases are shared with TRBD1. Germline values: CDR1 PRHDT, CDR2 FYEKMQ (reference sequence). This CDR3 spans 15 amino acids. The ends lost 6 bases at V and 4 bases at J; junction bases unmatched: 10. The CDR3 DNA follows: TGTGCCAGCAGTATCAGGGGGCGCGGGGGCTATGGCTACACCTTC. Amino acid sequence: CASSIRGRGGYGYTF. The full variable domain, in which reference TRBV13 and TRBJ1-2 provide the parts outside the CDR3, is AAGVIQSPRHLIKEKRETATLKCYPIPRHDTVYWYQQGPGQDPQFLISFYEKMQSDKGSIPDRFSAQQFSDYHSELNMSSLELGDSALYFCASSIRGRGGYGYTFGSGTRLTVV.

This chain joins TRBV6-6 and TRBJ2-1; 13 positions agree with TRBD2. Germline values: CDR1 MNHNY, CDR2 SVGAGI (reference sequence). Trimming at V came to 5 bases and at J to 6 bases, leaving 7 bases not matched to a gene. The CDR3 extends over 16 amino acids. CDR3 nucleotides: TGTGCCAGCAGTCAAGCCAGGACTAGCGGGAGCAATGAGCAGTTCTTC. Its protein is CASSQARTSGSNEQFF.